This T cell receptor beta chain was identified during a study of blood T cell repertoires in COVID-19. On the study more broadly: Sources were T cells, B-cell-depleted T cells, or PBMCs; the material itself was cDNA or gDNA.

This CDR3 contains 14 residues. V shed 5 bases and J 7 bases; nucleotides not matched to a gene: 8. The germline V gene encodes CDR1 SGHNT and CDR2 YENEEA. Clones were read by immunoSEQ multiplex PCR, and TCRdb kept only the in-frame ones, dropping some. In the table there are 45,000 to 55,000 clones, roughly nine tenths of which are singletons. The receptor was isolated from an elderly woman with acute or convalescent COVID-19. The rearrangement links TRBV11-3 to TRBJ2-7; 10 bases are a match to TRBD1. Sequenced sample: peripheral blood. CDR3 nucleotides: TGTGCCAGCAGCAAAGACAGGGGGCTGGGGGAGCAGTACTTC. Translating it yields CASSKDRGLGEQYF.